These T cell receptor beta chains were read from a single sample in a study of T cell responses to AZD1222 COVID-19 vaccine. Repertoires were generated with immunoSEQ multiplex PCR, while TCRdb's copy carries only in-frame clones and drops some. The table shows 100,000 or so clones, with around 94% occurring only once. The material sequenced was peripheral blood, taken on day 0 of AZD1222 vaccination. Source of these receptors: an adult in good health. The CDR3 runs from the conserved cysteine through the conserved F or W. D genes are given only for firm matches. Only some rows state a clone size, as once, few, many or a class for expanded clones.

cdr3_nt: TGTGCCACCAGTGATTTGCAGGGCACTGAAGCTTTCTTT
cdr3_aa: CATSDLQGTEAFF
clone_size: .
v_call: TRBV24-1
d_call: .
j_call: TRBJ1-1

cdr3_nt: TGTGCCAGCAGTTTTCTTGGGGGAGCGCAGTACTTC
cdr3_aa: CASSFLGGAQYF
clone_size: .
v_call: TRBV12-3/TRBV12-4
d_call: .
j_call: TRBJ2-7

cdr3_nt: TGCGCCAGCAGCTTGGTGCAGGGGAGGGATGAAAAACTGTTTTTT
cdr3_aa: CASSLVQGRDEKLFF
clone_size: .
v_call: TRBV5-1
d_call: .
j_call: TRBJ1-4

cdr3_nt: TGCGCCAGCAGCTTGGCTAGCGGGGGAACCTACGAGCAGTACTTC
cdr3_aa: CASSLASGGTYEQYF
clone_size: .
v_call: TRBV5-1
d_call: TRBD2
j_call: TRBJ2-7

cdr3_nt: TGTGCCAGAAGCTTAGGAAGCGTAGTCTCTGGAAACACCATATATTTT
cdr3_aa: CARSLGSVVSGNTIYF
clone_size: .
v_call: TRBV7-5
d_call: .
j_call: TRBJ1-3

cdr3_nt: TGTGCCAGCACCTCTAGCGGGAGGGCCGCAAATGAGCAGTTCTTC
cdr3_aa: CASTSSGRAANEQFF
clone_size: .
v_call: TRBV6-6
d_call: TRBD2
j_call: TRBJ2-1

cdr3_nt: TGTGCCAGCTCACCACTCGGGACAGACACTGAAGCTTTCTTT
cdr3_aa: CASSPLGTDTEAFF
clone_size: .
v_call: TRBV18
d_call: TRBD1
j_call: TRBJ1-1

cdr3_nt: TGTGCCAGTAGTATGAGGGCGGACAGGGCCACTGAAGCTTTCTTT
cdr3_aa: CASSMRADRATEAFF
clone_size: .
v_call: TRBV19
d_call: TRBD1
j_call: TRBJ1-1

cdr3_nt: TGTGCCAGCAGCCTGGGACAGGATAATTCACCCCTCCACTTT
cdr3_aa: CASSLGQDNSPLHF
clone_size: .
v_call: TRBV3-1/TRBV3-2
d_call: TRBD1
j_call: TRBJ1-6

cdr3_nt: TGTGCCAGCAGCACGAGACAGGGGGCGCGTAATGAGCAGTTCTTC
cdr3_aa: CASSTRQGARNEQFF
clone_size: .
v_call: TRBV9
d_call: TRBD1
j_call: TRBJ2-1

cdr3_nt: TGTGCCATCAGTGAGAGGGGAGTGAACACTGAAGCTTTCTTT
cdr3_aa: CAISERGVNTEAFF
clone_size: .
v_call: TRBV10-3
d_call: .
j_call: TRBJ1-1

cdr3_nt: TGCGCCAGCGGTAACGGACCGAACACCGGGGAGCTGTTTTTT
cdr3_aa: CASGNGPNTGELFF
clone_size: .
v_call: TRBV5-1
d_call: .
j_call: TRBJ2-2

cdr3_nt: TGCGCCAGCAGTGAGTCCCGAGTACGATTGAACACTGAAGCTTTCTTT
cdr3_aa: CASSESRVRLNTEAFF
clone_size: once
v_call: TRBV10-1
d_call: .
j_call: TRBJ1-1

cdr3_nt: TGTGCCAGCAGTGGACTAGCGGGGGGCCGGCAAGAGACCCAGTACTTC
cdr3_aa: CASSGLAGGRQETQYF
clone_size: .
v_call: TRBV2
d_call: TRBD2
j_call: TRBJ2-5

cdr3_nt: TGTGCCAGCAGCTTAGGGCCTCAGCCCCAGCATTTT
cdr3_aa: CASSLGPQPQHF
clone_size: .
v_call: TRBV13
d_call: .
j_call: TRBJ1-5

cdr3_nt: TGTGCCAGCAGCGGGACAGGGGCCCGCGCCGGGGAGCTGTTTTTT
cdr3_aa: CASSGTGARAGELFF
clone_size: .
v_call: TRBV7-9
d_call: TRBD1
j_call: TRBJ2-2

cdr3_nt: TGTGCCACCACGGGGTCGGGGGGCACTGAAGCTTTCTTT
cdr3_aa: CATTGSGGTEAFF
clone_size: once
v_call: TRBV28
d_call: .
j_call: TRBJ1-1

cdr3_nt: TGTGCCAGCAGGCCCCGGGACAGGGGGCGGAGGGCTAATGAAAAACTGTTTTTT
cdr3_aa: CASRPRDRGRRANEKLFF
clone_size: .
v_call: TRBV7-8
d_call: TRBD1
j_call: TRBJ1-4

cdr3_nt: TGTGCCAGCAGCTTAGCGCGTCTAGCGGGGAGCACAGATACGCAGTATTTT
cdr3_aa: CASSLARLAGSTDTQYF
clone_size: once
v_call: TRBV7-8
d_call: TRBD2
j_call: TRBJ2-3

cdr3_nt: TGTGCCAGCAGCTCGATCACAGGGGGCCCTGGGGACACTGAAGCTTTCTTT
cdr3_aa: CASSSITGGPGDTEAFF
clone_size: .
v_call: TRBV5-5
d_call: TRBD1
j_call: TRBJ1-1

cdr3_nt: TGTGCCAGCAGTCCCCCTTGGAACACTGAAGCTTTCTTT
cdr3_aa: CASSPPWNTEAFF
clone_size: .
v_call: TRBV12-3/TRBV12-4
d_call: .
j_call: TRBJ1-1

cdr3_nt: TGTGCCAGCAGTTTATCAGCAGGCGAAGAGACCCAGTACTTC
cdr3_aa: CASSLSAGEETQYF
clone_size: few
v_call: TRBV27
d_call: .
j_call: TRBJ2-5

cdr3_nt: TGTGCCAGCAGCTTAGCGGGGGGGGCCCCCTACGAGCAGTACTTC
cdr3_aa: CASSLAGGAPYEQYF
clone_size: .
v_call: TRBV11-1
d_call: .
j_call: TRBJ2-7

cdr3_nt: TGTGCCAGCAGCCTAGATCGTACGGCTTTCTTT
cdr3_aa: CASSLDRTAFF
clone_size: .
v_call: TRBV14
d_call: .
j_call: TRBJ1-1

cdr3_nt: TGTGCCAGCAGCTTACAAGGGTTGTCCTATGGCTACACCTTC
cdr3_aa: CASSLQGLSYGYTF
clone_size: .
v_call: TRBV7-8
d_call: .
j_call: TRBJ1-2

cdr3_nt: TGTGCCAGCAGGAGGGCGTCGAACACCGGGGAGCTGTTTTTT
cdr3_aa: CASRRASNTGELFF
clone_size: once
v_call: TRBV6-5
d_call: .
j_call: TRBJ2-2

cdr3_nt: TGTGCCAGCAGTTACTCGATGGGGGGGCTGTCCGAGCAGTACTTC
cdr3_aa: CASSYSMGGLSEQYF
clone_size: .
v_call: TRBV6-5
d_call: .
j_call: TRBJ2-7

cdr3_nt: TGTGCCAGTAGTGGGAGCCGAGACAGCTACAATGAGCAGTTCTTC
cdr3_aa: CASSGSRDSYNEQFF
clone_size: .
v_call: TRBV19
d_call: .
j_call: TRBJ2-1

cdr3_nt: TGTGCCAGCAGTTTCGGACAGGCTACTAATGAAAAACTGTTTTTT
cdr3_aa: CASSFGQATNEKLFF
clone_size: .
v_call: TRBV6-1
d_call: TRBD1
j_call: TRBJ1-4

cdr3_nt: TGTGCCAGCAGTGACTACAGGGGTCGCGCTGAAGCTTTCTTT
cdr3_aa: CASSDYRGRAEAFF
clone_size: .
v_call: TRBV6-2/TRBV6-3
d_call: TRBD1
j_call: TRBJ1-1

cdr3_nt: TGTGCCAGCTCACCCCACTCCGGACAGATGAACACTGAAGCTTTCTTT
cdr3_aa: CASSPHSGQMNTEAFF
clone_size: .
v_call: TRBV18
d_call: .
j_call: TRBJ1-1

cdr3_nt: TGTGCCAGCAGTTCCAGGGGAGCCAGCCATCAGCCCCAGCATTTT
cdr3_aa: CASSSRGASHQPQHF
clone_size: once
v_call: TRBV27
d_call: .
j_call: TRBJ1-5

cdr3_nt: TGTGCCACCAGGTCCCCGGGGTTAGGGACATACGAGCAGTACTTC
cdr3_aa: CATRSPGLGTYEQYF
clone_size: .
v_call: TRBV15
d_call: .
j_call: TRBJ2-7

cdr3_nt: TGTGCCAGCAGTGAATACACAGGGACAGATACGCAGTATTTT
cdr3_aa: CASSEYTGTDTQYF
clone_size: .
v_call: TRBV2
d_call: .
j_call: TRBJ2-3

cdr3_nt: TGTGCCAGCAGAGCAAATCCGAACACTGAAGCTTTCTTT
cdr3_aa: CASRANPNTEAFF
clone_size: .
v_call: TRBV7-8
d_call: .
j_call: TRBJ1-1

cdr3_nt: TGCGCCAGCAGCTACAATACAGGGGAAGAGACCCAGTACTTC
cdr3_aa: CASSYNTGEETQYF
clone_size: .
v_call: TRBV5-1
d_call: TRBD1
j_call: TRBJ2-5

cdr3_nt: TGTGCCAGCAGGGGGACAGCTAATTCACCCCTCCACTTT
cdr3_aa: CASRGTANSPLHF
clone_size: .
v_call: TRBV2
d_call: TRBD1
j_call: TRBJ1-6

cdr3_nt: TGTGCCAGCAGTTGGACAGGGACATACACCTTC
cdr3_aa: CASSWTGTYTF
clone_size: once
v_call: TRBV12-3/TRBV12-4
d_call: TRBD1
j_call: TRBJ1-2

cdr3_nt: TGTGCCAGCAGCCATAAACAGGGTACGAGCTATGGCTACACCTTC
cdr3_aa: CASSHKQGTSYGYTF
clone_size: .
v_call: TRBV11-2
d_call: .
j_call: TRBJ1-2

cdr3_nt: TGCGCCAGCAGCCGGGGGACTGCCATATATTTT
cdr3_aa: CASSRGTAIYF
clone_size: .
v_call: TRBV4-1
d_call: .
j_call: TRBJ1-3

cdr3_nt: TGTGCCAGCAGCTTGGGGGGTCAGGGGGCCCGTTCACCCCTCCACTTT
cdr3_aa: CASSLGGQGARSPLHF
clone_size: once
v_call: TRBV11-2
d_call: TRBD1
j_call: TRBJ1-6

cdr3_nt: TGTGCCAGCAGCTTACTATTGATGGGTGGCAGGGAGGACACTGAAGCTTTCTTT
cdr3_aa: CASSLLLMGGREDTEAFF
clone_size: .
v_call: TRBV11-3
d_call: .
j_call: TRBJ1-1

cdr3_nt: TGCGCCAGCAGCCGCGGACTAGCGGCCCTCACAGATACGCAGTATTTT
cdr3_aa: CASSRGLAALTDTQYF
clone_size: once
v_call: TRBV5-1
d_call: TRBD2
j_call: TRBJ2-3

cdr3_nt: TGTGCCAGCAGCTTAGGACAGACTTATGGCTACACCTTC
cdr3_aa: CASSLGQTYGYTF
clone_size: .
v_call: TRBV11-1
d_call: .
j_call: TRBJ1-2

cdr3_nt: TGTGCCAGCAGCATCCCCGCGCCACTCGGTCCATCTAGCGCCGGGGAGCTGTTTTTT
cdr3_aa: CASSIPAPLGPSSAGELFF
clone_size: .
v_call: TRBV5-8
d_call: .
j_call: TRBJ2-2

cdr3_nt: TGTGCCAGTAGTACCGAGGGGCCGGGGAACACTGAAGCTTTCTTT
cdr3_aa: CASSTEGPGNTEAFF
clone_size: .
v_call: TRBV19
d_call: .
j_call: TRBJ1-1

cdr3_nt: TGTGCCAGCAGCAAGGACAGCTTCTACGAGCAGTACTTC
cdr3_aa: CASSKDSFYEQYF
clone_size: .
v_call: TRBV5-6
d_call: .
j_call: TRBJ2-7

cdr3_nt: TGTGCCAGCAGTTTAAACTCACCGAACACTGAAGCTTTCTTT
cdr3_aa: CASSLNSPNTEAFF
clone_size: .
v_call: TRBV27
d_call: .
j_call: TRBJ1-1

cdr3_nt: TGTGCCAGCGGGGATATGGACACTGAAGCTTTCTTT
cdr3_aa: CASGDMDTEAFF
clone_size: .
v_call: TRBV6-5
d_call: .
j_call: TRBJ1-1

cdr3_nt: TGTGCCACCAGTGATCCCCGCGGGCGCACTGAAGCTTTCTTT
cdr3_aa: CATSDPRGRTEAFF
clone_size: .
v_call: TRBV24-1
d_call: .
j_call: TRBJ1-1

cdr3_nt: TGTGCCAGCAGTTTATCCGGGTTTAACACTGAAGCTTTCTTT
cdr3_aa: CASSLSGFNTEAFF
clone_size: .
v_call: TRBV27
d_call: .
j_call: TRBJ1-1

cdr3_nt: TGTGCCAGCAGCCCCACCATCAAAAGCGGGGGCCTTGCGACTGAAGCTTTCTTT
cdr3_aa: CASSPTIKSGGLATEAFF
clone_size: .
v_call: TRBV11-3
d_call: .
j_call: TRBJ1-1

cdr3_nt: TGTGCCAGCAGCTTGGCCGGGTATGGCTACACCTTC
cdr3_aa: CASSLAGYGYTF
clone_size: .
v_call: TRBV5-4
d_call: .
j_call: TRBJ1-2